This entry lists 11 T cell receptor beta chains sequenced from one sample in a study of cytomegalovirus exposure and HLA in healthy donors. PCR involved 60 Vbeta and 13 Jbeta primers. The table came from immunoSEQ multiplex PCR; TCRdb's copy has only in-frame clones and leaves some out. The table has 100,000 or so clones, about three quarters seen once. The sample consisted of PBMCs. These receptors were taken from a woman between 40 and 50 years old in good health and CMV-seropositive.

The V and J genes are TRBV6-1 and TRBJ2-5; D is undetermined. The closer fit of TRBJ2-7 to the DNA end suggests the J call may be wrong. CDR1 and CDR2 (germline): MNHNS, SASEGT. This CDR3 has 15 residues. The CDR3 DNA sequence: TGTGCCAGCAGTGGCGCCGGTGGTGCGTCCTACGAGCAGTACTTC. Translated, it gives CASSGAGGASYEQYF.

The chain couples TRBV5-1 to TRBJ2-7, with unresolved D. The CDR3 spans 15 residues. Per the germline V gene, CDR1 is SGHRS and CDR2 is YFSETQ. V was cut by 3 bases and J by 3 bases, with 16 bases left in between. CDR3 in DNA: TGCGCCAGCAGCTCCCTCGGCGGTAACCTCTACGAGCAGTACTTC. This sequence encodes CASSSLGGNLYEQYF.

V gene TRBV23-1 combines with J gene TRBJ2-2; a possible D gene is TRBD2 (6 bases). TRBV23-1 qualifies as an ORF whose function is uncertain. Trimming took 6 bases from V and 3 from J, leaving 11 bases between them. The CDR3 totals 14 residues. The CDR3 DNA reads TGCGCCAGCAGCCGGGACTCCGACACCGGGGAGCTGTTTTTT. Its translation is CASSRDSDTGELFF.

This chain links TRBV7-2 with TRBJ1-2; 10 nucleotides match TRBD1. The length of the CDR3 is 16 residues. Germline V CDR1 and CDR2: SGHTA, FQGNSA. Losses at the gene ends were 4 bases for V and 6 bases for J; bases not matched to a gene: 11. The CDR3: CASSSRGDRGRNGYTF. CDR3 DNA sequence: TGTGCCAGCAGCTCACGCGGGGACAGGGGTAGAAATGGCTACACCTTC.

This clone has just one count. The chain couples TRBV11-2 to TRBJ1-5, with D possibly matching TRBD1 (6 bases). Between the trimmed V and J ends, which lost 5 bases and 5 bases, there was a span of 10 bases. This CDR3 spans 13 amino acids. Germline CDR1 is SGHAT and CDR2 is FQNNGV. The CDR3 loop reads CASSVQGDQPQHF. CDR3 DNA sequence: TGTGCCAGCAGCGTACAGGGAGATCAGCCCCAGCATTTT.

This rearrangement joins TRBV7-9 to TRBJ1-5; D ambiguous. The CDR3 runs 12 residues. V was pared by 4 bases and J by 4 bases, with 5 bases between. In germline, CDR1 is SEHNR, CDR2 FQNEAQ (reference sequence). CDR3 sequence: CASSSQNQPQHF. CDR3 DNA sequence: TGTGCCAGCAGCTCCCAAAATCAGCCCCAGCATTTT.

This sequence joins TRBV7-9 and TRBJ2-5, with D unclear. The germline V gene encodes CDR1 SEHNR and CDR2 FQNEAQ (reference sequence). Between the trimmed V and J ends, which lost 6 bases and 2 bases, there was a span of 10 bases. This CDR3 comprises 13 residues. In DNA, the CDR3 is TGTGCCAGCAGTATAACTACGCAAGAGACCCAGTACTTC. It translates to CASSITTQETQYF. The complete variable domain, with remaining parts taken from reference TRBV7-9 and TRBJ2-5, reads DTGVSQNPRHKITKRGQNVTFRCDPISEHNRLYWYRQTLGQGPEFLTYFQNEAQLEKSRLLSDRFSAERPKGSFSTLEIQRTEQGDSAMYLCASSITTQETQYFGPGTRLLVL.

This chain connects TRBV7-9 to TRBJ1-4; the D is unclear. The CDR3 is 16 amino acids. The V gene lost 5 bases and the J gene lost 10 bases, with 23 bases spanning the gap. The germline V gene has CDR1 SEHNR and CDR2 FQNEAQ (reference sequence). The DNA of the CDR3 is TGTGCCAGCAGCCCCGCCCTCCAACCAAGGCCGGGAAAACTGTTTTTT. It encodes CASSPALQPRPGKLFF.

This chain's CDR3 is CASRNTDRPLELSSYEQYF. CDR3 DNA sequence: TGTGCCAGCAGAAATACCGACAGGCCACTAGAGTTGAGCTCCTACGAGCAGTACTTC. The chain combines TRBV6-4 with TRBJ2-7; possibly TRBD1 for D (6 bases). Looked up from germline, CDR1 is MRHNA and CDR2 is SNTAGT. This CDR3 is 19 amino acids long. V lost 6 bases and J lost 0, with 27 bases in between.

This clone showed up just once. Germline is not matched at one junction end, which may reflect a read error. V gene TRBV6-1 combines with J gene TRBJ1-5, with D perhaps matching TRBD1 (5 bases). Germline V CDR1 and CDR2: MNHNS, SASEGT. This CDR3 spans 14 amino acids. The CDR3 reads CASSSTGSNQPQRF. CDR3 coding DNA: TGTGCCAGCAGTTCCACAGGATCCAATCAGCCCCAGCGTTTT.

The V gene is TRBV9, the J gene TRBJ2-1; 8 nucleotides match TRBD2. V lost 4 bases to trimming and J lost 9 bases; unmatched junction nucleotides: 15. CDR3 length equals 16 residues. CDR1 is SGDLS and CDR2 is YYNGEE in the germline V gene. CDR3 sequence reads: CASSFRPGLEVGEQFF. CDR3 nucleotide sequence: TGTGCCAGCAGCTTTCGCCCGGGACTAGAAGTAGGTGAGCAGTTCTTC.